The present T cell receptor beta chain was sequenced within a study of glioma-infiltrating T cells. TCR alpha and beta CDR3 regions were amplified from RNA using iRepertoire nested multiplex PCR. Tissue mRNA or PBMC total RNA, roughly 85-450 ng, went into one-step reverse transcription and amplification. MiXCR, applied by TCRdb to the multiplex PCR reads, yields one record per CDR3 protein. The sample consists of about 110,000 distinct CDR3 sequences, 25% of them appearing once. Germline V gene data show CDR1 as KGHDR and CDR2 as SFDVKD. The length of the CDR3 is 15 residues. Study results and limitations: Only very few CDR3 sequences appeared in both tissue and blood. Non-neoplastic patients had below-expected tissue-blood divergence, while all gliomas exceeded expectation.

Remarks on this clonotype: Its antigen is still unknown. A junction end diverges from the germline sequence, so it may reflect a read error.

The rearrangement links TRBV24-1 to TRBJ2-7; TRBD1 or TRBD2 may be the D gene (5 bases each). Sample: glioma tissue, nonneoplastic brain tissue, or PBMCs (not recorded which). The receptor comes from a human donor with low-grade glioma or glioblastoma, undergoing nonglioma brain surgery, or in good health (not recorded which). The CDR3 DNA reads TGTGCTACCAGTGATTCGAGTCGAGGGACCTACGAGGAGTACTTC. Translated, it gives CATSDSSRGTYEEYF.